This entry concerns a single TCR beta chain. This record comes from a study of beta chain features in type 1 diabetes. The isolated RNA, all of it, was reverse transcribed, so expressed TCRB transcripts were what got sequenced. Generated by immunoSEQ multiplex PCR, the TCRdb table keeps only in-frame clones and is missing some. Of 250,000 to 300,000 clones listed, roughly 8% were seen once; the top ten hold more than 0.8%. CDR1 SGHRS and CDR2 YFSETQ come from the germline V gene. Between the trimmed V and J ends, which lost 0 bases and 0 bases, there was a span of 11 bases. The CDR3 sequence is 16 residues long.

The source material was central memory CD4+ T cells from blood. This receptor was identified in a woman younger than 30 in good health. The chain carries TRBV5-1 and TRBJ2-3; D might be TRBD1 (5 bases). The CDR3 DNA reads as TGCGCCAGCAGCTTGGCCAGGGATTCTAGCACAGATACGCAGTATTTT. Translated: CASSLARDSSTDTQYF. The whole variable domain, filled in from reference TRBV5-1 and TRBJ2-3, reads KAGVTQTPRYLIKTRGQQVTLSCSPISGHRSVSWYQQTPGQGLQFLFEYFSETQRNKGNFPGRFSGRQFSNSRSEMNVSTLELGDSALYLCASSLARDSSTDTQYFGPGTRLTVL.